A single T cell receptor (beta chain) is shown here with its context. The antigen is unknown. The study reverse transcribed the entire isolated RNA, so it sequenced expressed TCRB transcripts. The read count averaged about 3.3 million across naive, central memory and regulatory T cell samples. Some clones are missing from TCRdb's copy, which holds only in-frame ones; the method was immunoSEQ multiplex PCR. The data hold under 950,000 clones, with roughly 17% observed a single time. The sample belongs to a study of beta chain features in type 1 diabetes. Points from the study as a whole: Moderate but significant shortening of TCRB CDR3s was recorded in all four CD4+ subsets from Type 1 diabetes patients. Fewer insertions but more deletions were seen at VDJ junctions in type 1 diabetes patients.

This CDR3 comprises 16 residues. V lost 0 bases to trimming and J lost 2 bases; unmatched junction nucleotides: 6. The germline V gene has CDR1 SGHRS and CDR2 YFSETQ. This chain connects TRBV5-1 to TRBJ2-3, with 7 bases aligning to TRBD2. The origin of this receptor is a woman aged 18-29 years in good health. The sample was naive CD4+ T cells from blood. This CDR3 is CASSLGGREYTDTQYF. The CDR3 DNA is TGCGCCAGCAGCTTGGGTGGGAGGGAATACACAGATACGCAGTATTTT.